This T cell receptor (beta chain) was sequenced in a study of T cells in Graves' hyperthyroidism and ophthalmopathy. This clonotype was observed at least ten times. Its target is not known. The CDR3 is 15 amino acids. V dropped 3 bases and J dropped 0 bases, with 11 bases sitting between them. Per germline, CDR1 KGHSH and CDR2 LQKENI. Study findings and constraints: Blood held most thyroid clonotypes expanded above 0.001 frequency.

Regions amplified from RNA transcripts were the TCR beta CDR3 regions. RT-PCR in the first round (using the HTBI primer set) targeted the TCR CDR3. TCRdb re-called the multiplex PCR reads through MiXCR, storing one row per CDR3 protein. Counted here are roughly 700,000 distinct CDR3 sequences, 14% occurring once; the ten biggest clones make up 9.5% to 13%. Input material: blood. The rearrangement uses TRBV18 and TRBJ1-1; unclear D gene. This sequence was found in a young woman with Graves' hyperthyroidism. The CDR3 nucleotides read TGTGCCAGCTCACCCCTCGACGCCGTGAACACTGAAGCTTTCTTT. It encodes CASSPLDAVNTEAFF.